The 25 T cell receptor beta chains presented below share a single source sample, sequenced in a study of memory CD8 T cells in hepatitis C reinfection. Measured with immunoSEQ multiplex PCR; TCRdb has only the in-frame clones, and not every one. The sample lists some 40,000 clones, around nine tenths seen once, with approximately 1.2% in the top ten. Time point meaning: peak reinfection, 3 to 8 weeks after reinfection detection. No in vitro expansion preceded TCR sequencing of the sorted cells. The sequenced material came from naive CD8+ T cells sorted from blood. The receptors derive from a man younger than 35 with hepatitis C virus infection.

As concerns this clone: This specimen includes other DNA sequences encoding the same CDR3. The genes are TRBV5-1 and TRBJ2-2; 7 bases are a match to TRBD2. The J segment lost 5 bases and the V segment lost 4 bases, leaving 8 bases of the junction unmatched. Germline CDR1 and CDR2: SGHRS and YFSETQ. There are 15 residues in the CDR3. The CDR3 region has the DNA TGCGCCAGCAGCCCGGGACCGGGAGGAACCGGGGAGCTGTTTTTT. Its translation: CASSPGPGGTGELFF.

V is TRBV27 and J is TRBJ1-5, with D uncertain. The germline V gene encodes CDR1 MNHEY and CDR2 SMNVEV (reference sequence). V lost 5 bases to trimming and J lost 2 bases, with 10 bases between them. The length of the CDR3 is 14 residues. The chain's CDR3 is CASSPLGGNQPQHF. CDR3 sequence (DNA): TGTGCCAGCAGTCCCCTGGGAGGCAATCAGCCCCAGCATTTT.

V and J are TRBV10-1 and TRBJ2-5; possibly TRBD2 for D (5 bases). The ends were cut back, 3 bases at V and 3 bases at J, with 11 bases in the middle. Germline-derived CDR1 and CDR2 are WNHNN and SYGVQD (reference sequence). This CDR3 spans 14 amino acids. In DNA form, the CDR3 reads TGCGCCAGCAGTGAAACGACCGGGGAAGAGACCCAGTACTTC. Its protein product is CASSETTGEETQYF.

This rearrangement joins TRBV6-5 to TRBJ1-2, with D unclear. CDR1 is MNHEY and CDR2 is SVGAGI in the germline V gene. The ends were cut back, 2 bases at V and 4 bases at J, with 8 bases in the middle. This CDR3 is built from 13 residues. This CDR3 is CASSYGVRYGYTF. In DNA, the CDR3 is TGTGCCAGCAGTTACGGAGTCCGCTATGGCTACACCTTC.

V and J are TRBV28 and TRBJ1-6, with 7 bases identical to TRBD1. Germline V gene sequence: CDR1 MDHEN, CDR2 SYDVKM. V shed 3 bases and J 8 bases; nucleotides not matched to a gene: 1. The CDR3 length is 13 residues. CDR3 sequence: CASSFQGDSPLHF. CDR3 nucleotide sequence: TGTGCCAGCAGTTTTCAGGGGGATTCACCCCTCCACTTT.

The chain is built from TRBV4-3 and TRBJ1-1; D call uncertain. The germline V and J ends were trimmed by 0 bases and 0 bases, with 11 bases remaining between them. The CDR3 sequence is 16 residues long. CDR1 is LGHNA and CDR2 is YSLEER in the germline V gene. This CDR3 is CASSQENNLVNTEAFF. The CDR3 region has the DNA TGCGCCAGCAGCCAAGAGAACAACCTAGTGAACACTGAAGCTTTCTTT.

The chain couples TRBV30 to TRBJ2-5; 10 bases fit TRBD2. CDR3 size: 15 residues. V was pared by 3 bases and J by 5 bases, with 9 bases of the junction left unmatched. CDR1 and CDR2 (germline): GTSNPN, SVGIG (reference sequence). The CDR3 is CAWRRLAGAGETQYF. The CDR3 DNA reads as TGTGCCTGGAGACGGCTAGCGGGGGCCGGGGAGACCCAGTACTTC.

The chain carries TRBV19 and TRBJ2-7; D gene uncertain. V gave up 1 base and J gave up 2 bases, with 9 bases separating them. Germline V gives CDR1 LNHDA, CDR2 SQIVND (reference sequence). CDR3 length: 14 amino acids. The CDR3 region has the DNA TGTGCCAGTAGTATAGGCGGCCAACCCTACGAGCAGTACTTC. Its translation: CASSIGGQPYEQYF. Using reference TRBV19 and TRBJ2-7 for the parts outside the CDR3, the full variable domain is DGGITQSPKYLFRKEGQNVTLSCEQNLNHDAMYWYRQDPGQGLRLIYYSQIVNDFQKGDIAEGYSVSREKKESFPLTVTSAQKNPTAFYLCASSIGGQPYEQYFGPGTRLTVT.

In DNA form, the CDR3 reads TGTGCCAGCAGTTCCGAGCGGGAGGTCTCCTACGAGCAGTACTTC. This codes for CASSSEREVSYEQYF. This chain connects TRBV28 to TRBJ2-5, with 9 positions matching TRBD2. The end of the DNA is better explained by TRBJ2-7, so the J call may be wrong. Germline V gene sequence: CDR1 MDHEN, CDR2 SYDVKM. The CDR3 is 15 residues long.

V is TRBV5-5 and J is TRBJ1-1; TRBD1 agrees at 9 bases. V trimming: 3 bases; J trimming: 3 bases; junction bases outside the gene matches: 3. CDR1 and CDR2 from the germline V gene are SGHKS and YYEKEE (reference sequence). This CDR3 has 14 residues. The CDR3 loop reads CASSSDRGDTEAFF. CDR3 in DNA: TGTGCCAGCAGCTCGGACAGGGGTGACACTGAAGCTTTCTTT.

The chain has TRBV28 and TRBJ2-1; 13 nucleotides align to TRBD2. The V segment lost 5 bases and the J segment 0 bases; nucleotides outside the gene matches: 10. CDR1 and CDR2 (germline): MDHEN, SYDVKM. The CDR3 has 19 residues. The CDR3 bases are TGTGCCAGCAGTAGACCGGGACTAGCGGGAACCGTCTCCTACAATGAGCAGTTCTTC. Amino acids: CASSRPGLAGTVSYNEQFF.

The rearrangement uses TRBV19 and TRBJ2-4; 10 nucleotides line up with TRBD2. Trimming removed 4 bases from V and 7 bases from J; junction bases left unmatched: 7. Germline V gives CDR1 LNHDA, CDR2 SQIVND (reference sequence). This CDR3 has 15 amino acids. CDR3 sequence (DNA): TGTGCCAGTAGTACTCTCCCGGGACTAGCGAACATTCAGTACTTC. Its protein product is CASSTLPGLANIQYF.

The genes are TRBV11-2 and TRBJ2-3; 9 positions agree with TRBD1. The V and J ends lost 5 bases and 5 bases, in that order; junction bases with no gene match: 8. Germline-derived CDR1 and CDR2 are SGHAT and FQNNGV. This CDR3 has 15 residues. The CDR3 bases are TGTGCCAGCAGCACCGGACAGGGGACCCTAGATACGCAGTATTTT. It encodes CASSTGQGTLDTQYF.

The chain joins TRBV6-6 to TRBJ1-2; tentatively, D is TRBD1 (5 bases). The ends were cut back, 3 bases at V and 4 bases at J, with 9 bases in the middle. The germline V gene has CDR1 MNHNY and CDR2 SVGAGI (reference sequence). The CDR3 extends over 13 amino acids. The CDR3 DNA follows: TGTGCCAGCAGTTATGGGGCGTTCTATGGCTACACCTTC. Translating gives CASSYGAFYGYTF.

In this sample, this clone turned up once. The chain combines TRBV7-3 with TRBJ2-1; the D gene is possibly TRBD1 (6 bases). V was cut by 5 bases and J by 8 bases, with 13 bases left in between. CDR1 SGHTA and CDR2 FQGTGA come from the germline V gene. The CDR3 runs to 13 residues. The CDR3, as DNA: TGTGCCAGCAGCCACTCAGGGGCGGATGAGCAGTTCTTC. It translates to CASSHSGADEQFF.

V is TRBV4-1 and J is TRBJ1-3; 8 bases are a match to TRBD1. V shed 1 base, J shed 3 bases, and the junction held 5 bases outside the gene matches. Per germline, CDR1 MGHRA and CDR2 YSYEKL. The CDR3 loop spans 16 amino acids. The CDR3 loop is CASSQVGRGLGNTIYF. The CDR3 coding sequence is TGCGCCAGCAGCCAAGTGGGCAGGGGGCTTGGAAACACCATATATTTT.

This chain links TRBV2 with TRBJ2-1, with D hard to call. The germline CDR1 and CDR2 sequences are SNHLY and FYNNEI. The length of the CDR3 is 13 residues. V lost 7 bases and J 0 bases, leaving 7 bases between the germline ends. CDR3 in amino acids: CASKYNSYNEQFF. The CDR3 DNA is TGTGCCAGCAAATATAACTCCTACAATGAGCAGTTCTTC.

The chain uses TRBV28 and TRBJ1-5, with D hard to call. This CDR3 is 12 amino acids long. V was shortened by 10 bases and J by 9 bases, with 16 bases between the two germline ends. Germline values: CDR1 MDHEN, CDR2 SYDVKM. The CDR3 nucleotides read TGTGCCATCAACCTAGGTCGGGGGCCCCAGCATTTT. This encodes CAINLGRGPQHF.

The chain has TRBV18 and TRBJ2-5, with 9 nucleotides matching TRBD2. Germline V gene sequence: CDR1 KGHSH, CDR2 LQKENI. V shed 3 bases and J 5 bases; nucleotides not matched to a gene: 4. This CDR3 comprises 14 residues. CDR3 DNA: TGTGCCAGCTCACCTCTAGCGGGACGGGAGACCCAGTACTTC. This gives the protein CASSPLAGRETQYF.

The chain uses TRBV5-1 and TRBJ2-1, with D hard to call. The CDR3 runs to 15 residues. The V end lost 2 bases, the J end lost 6 bases, and 15 bases lay between the germline ends. Germline V gene data show CDR1 as SGHRS and CDR2 as YFSETQ. CDR3 nucleotides: TGCGCCAGCAGCTTCGGTCAGGCCCTAAGCAATGAGCAGTTCTTC. Translated, it gives CASSFGQALSNEQFF.

The J gene is TRBJ2-5, the V gene TRBV13; D is undetermined. Between the trimmed V and J ends, which lost 0 bases and 5 bases, there was a span of 4 bases. Germline V gives CDR1 PRHDT, CDR2 FYEKMQ (reference sequence). The CDR3 has 12 residues. CDR3 loop: CASSLGAETQYF. In DNA, the CDR3 is TGTGCCAGCAGCTTAGGGGCCGAGACCCAGTACTTC.

The V gene is TRBV19, the J gene TRBJ2-2; D remains ambiguous. CDR1 LNHDA and CDR2 SQIVND come from the germline V gene (reference sequence). Deletions cut 5 bases from V and 7 bases from J, with 14 bases between. This CDR3 has 14 residues. The CDR3 sequence: CASSAVSPGGELFF. CDR3 DNA sequence: TGTGCCAGTAGTGCGGTCTCCCCGGGCGGGGAGCTGTTTTTT.

V gene TRBV4-1 combines with J gene TRBJ2-1; D might be TRBD2 (5 bases). V lost 0 bases, J lost 4 bases, and 13 bases lay in between. Germline V gene sequence: CDR1 MGHRA, CDR2 YSYEKL. The CDR3 has 16 residues. CDR3 DNA sequence: TGCGCCAGCAGCCAAGAGGTGGACTCTCCTTACAATGAGCAGTTCTTC. It codes for CASSQEVDSPYNEQFF.

The gene calls are TRBV19 and TRBJ2-3; tentatively, D is TRBD2 (6 bases). The CDR3 spans 13 residues. The V end was cut by 10 bases, the J end by 2 bases, with 13 bases between. Germline CDR1 LNHDA, CDR2 SQIVND (reference sequence). CDR3 DNA: TGTGCCATTACGGGAGATTCCACAGATACGCAGTATTTT. Translation gives CAITGDSTDTQYF.

The chain uses TRBV29-1 and TRBJ1-1; 9 positions match TRBD1. CDR3 length equals 13 residues. Germline V gene data show CDR1 as SQVTM and CDR2 as ANQGSEA. V lost 7 bases, J lost 6 bases, and 9 bases stayed unmatched. CDR3 in DNA: TGCAGCGCCTGGACAGGGGTATTGTCTGAAGCTTTCTTT. Translation: CSAWTGVLSEAFF.